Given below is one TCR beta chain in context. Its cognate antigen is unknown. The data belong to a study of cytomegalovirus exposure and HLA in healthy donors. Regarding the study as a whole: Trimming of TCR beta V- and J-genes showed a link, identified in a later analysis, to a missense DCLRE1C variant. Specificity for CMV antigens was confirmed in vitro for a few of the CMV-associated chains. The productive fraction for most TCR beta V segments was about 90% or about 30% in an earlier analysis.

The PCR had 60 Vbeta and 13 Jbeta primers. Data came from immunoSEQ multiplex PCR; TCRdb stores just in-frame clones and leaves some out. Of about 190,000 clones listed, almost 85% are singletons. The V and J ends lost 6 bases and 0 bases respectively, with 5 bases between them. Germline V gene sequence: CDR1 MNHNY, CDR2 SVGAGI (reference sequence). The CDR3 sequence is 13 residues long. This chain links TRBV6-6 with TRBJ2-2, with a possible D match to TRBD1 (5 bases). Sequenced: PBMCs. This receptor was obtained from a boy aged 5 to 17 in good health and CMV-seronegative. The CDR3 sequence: CASRGPNTGELFF. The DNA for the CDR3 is TGTGCCAGCAGGGGGCCGAACACCGGGGAGCTGTTTTTT.